This entry describes one T cell receptor beta chain. This sample was taken from a study of Ad26.COV2.S vaccination and SARS-CoV-2 variants. Germline assignment: CDR1 MDHEN and CDR2 SYDVKM. J lost 4 bases, V lost 3 bases, and 0 bases had no gene match. The CDR3 has 13 amino acids. The protocol was immunoSEQ multiplex PCR, while the TCRdb copy is restricted to in-frame clones and leaves out a portion. The sample has around 170,000 clones; roughly 85% are singletons. V usage is TRBV28 and J usage is TRBJ1-2, with 9 bases fitting TRBD1. The source material was peripheral blood, sampled after recovery from COVID-19. The receptor was isolated from a human donor who had recovered from COVID-19. CDR3 DNA sequence: TGTGCCAGCAGTTTGGACAGGGGCTATGGCTACACCTTC. This translates into CASSLDRGYGYTF.